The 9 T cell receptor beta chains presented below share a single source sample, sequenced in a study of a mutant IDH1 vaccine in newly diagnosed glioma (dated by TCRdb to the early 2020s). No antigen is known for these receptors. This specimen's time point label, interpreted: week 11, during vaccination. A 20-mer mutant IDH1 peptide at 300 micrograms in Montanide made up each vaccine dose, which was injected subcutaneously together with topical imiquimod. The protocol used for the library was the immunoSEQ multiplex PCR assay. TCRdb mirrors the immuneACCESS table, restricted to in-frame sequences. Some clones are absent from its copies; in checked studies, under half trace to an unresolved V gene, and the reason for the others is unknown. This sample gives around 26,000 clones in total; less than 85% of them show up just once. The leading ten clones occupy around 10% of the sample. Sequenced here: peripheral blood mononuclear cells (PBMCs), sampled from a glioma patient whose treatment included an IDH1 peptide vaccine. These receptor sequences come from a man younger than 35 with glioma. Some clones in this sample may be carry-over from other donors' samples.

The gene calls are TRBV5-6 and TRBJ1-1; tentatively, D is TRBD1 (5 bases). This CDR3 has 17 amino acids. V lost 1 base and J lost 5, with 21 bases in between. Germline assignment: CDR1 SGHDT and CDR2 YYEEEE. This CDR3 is CASSLLLSRQGGTEAFF. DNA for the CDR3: TGTGCCAGCAGCTTGTTATTATCGCGGCAGGGTGGGACTGAAGCTTTCTTT. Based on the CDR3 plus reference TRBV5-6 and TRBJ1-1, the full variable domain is DAGVTQSPTHLIKTRGQQVTLRCSPKSGHDTVSWYQQALGQGPQFIFQYYEEEERQRGNFPDRFSGHQFPNYSSELNVNALLLGDSALYLCASSLLLSRQGGTEAFFGQGTRLTVV.

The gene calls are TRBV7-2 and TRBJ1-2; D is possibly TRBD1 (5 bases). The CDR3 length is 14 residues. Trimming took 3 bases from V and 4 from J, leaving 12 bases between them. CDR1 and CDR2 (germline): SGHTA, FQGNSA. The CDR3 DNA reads TGTGCCAGCAGCTTTCAGAAGGGGTTCTATGGCTACACCTTC. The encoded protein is CASSFQKGFYGYTF.

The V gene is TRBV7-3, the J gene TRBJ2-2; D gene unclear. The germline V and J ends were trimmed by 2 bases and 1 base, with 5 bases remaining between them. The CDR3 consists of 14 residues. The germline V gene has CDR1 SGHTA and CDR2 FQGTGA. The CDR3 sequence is CASSLVQNTGELFF. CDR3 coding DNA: TGTGCCAGCAGCTTAGTACAGAACACCGGGGAGCTGTTTTTT.

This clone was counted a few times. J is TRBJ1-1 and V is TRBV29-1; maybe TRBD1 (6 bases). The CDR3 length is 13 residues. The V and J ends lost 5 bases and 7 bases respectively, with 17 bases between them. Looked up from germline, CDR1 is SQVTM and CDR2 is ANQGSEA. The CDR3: CSVSPTGPGEAFF. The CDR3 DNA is TGCAGCGTTTCCCCTACAGGGCCGGGTGAAGCTTTCTTT.

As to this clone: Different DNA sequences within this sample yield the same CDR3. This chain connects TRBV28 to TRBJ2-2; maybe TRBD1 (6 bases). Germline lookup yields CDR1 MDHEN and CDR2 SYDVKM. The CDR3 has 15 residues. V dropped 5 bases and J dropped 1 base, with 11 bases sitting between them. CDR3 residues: CASSLGQRNTGELFF. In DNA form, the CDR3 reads TGTGCCAGCAGTCTCGGACAGAGGAACACCGGGGAGCTGTTTTTT. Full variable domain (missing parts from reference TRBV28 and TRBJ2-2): DVKVTQSSRYLVKRTGEKVFLECVQDMDHENMFWYRQDPGLGLRLIYFSYDVKMKEKGDIPEGYSVSREKKERFSLILESASTNQTSMYLCASSLGQRNTGELFFGEGSRLTVL.

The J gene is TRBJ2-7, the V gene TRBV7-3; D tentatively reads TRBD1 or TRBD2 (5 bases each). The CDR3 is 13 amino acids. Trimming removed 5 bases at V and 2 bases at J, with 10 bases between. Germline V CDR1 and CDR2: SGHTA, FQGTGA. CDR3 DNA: TGTGCCAGCAGCCCGGGACCGGCCTACGAGCAGTACTTC. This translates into CASSPGPAYEQYF.

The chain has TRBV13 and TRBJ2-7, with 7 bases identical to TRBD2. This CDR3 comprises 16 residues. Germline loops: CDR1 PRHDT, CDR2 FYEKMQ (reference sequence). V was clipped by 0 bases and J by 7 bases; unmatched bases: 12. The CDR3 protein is CASSLGRGLTAGEQYF. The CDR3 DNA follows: TGTGCCAGCAGCTTAGGGAGGGGACTAACTGCGGGGGAGCAGTACTTC.

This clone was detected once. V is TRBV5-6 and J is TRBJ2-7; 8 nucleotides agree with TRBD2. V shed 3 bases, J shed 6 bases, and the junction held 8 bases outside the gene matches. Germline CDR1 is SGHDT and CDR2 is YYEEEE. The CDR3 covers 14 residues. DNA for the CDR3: TGTGCCAGCAGCTCGGGACTAGAGTATTCCGAGCAGTACTTC. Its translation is CASSSGLEYSEQYF.

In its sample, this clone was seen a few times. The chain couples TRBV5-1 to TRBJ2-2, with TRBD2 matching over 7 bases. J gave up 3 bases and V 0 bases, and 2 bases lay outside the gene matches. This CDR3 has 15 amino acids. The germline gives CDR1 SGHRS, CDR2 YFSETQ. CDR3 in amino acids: CASSLGGGYTGELFF. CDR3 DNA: TGCGCCAGCAGCTTGGGCGGGGGATACACCGGGGAGCTGTTTTTT.